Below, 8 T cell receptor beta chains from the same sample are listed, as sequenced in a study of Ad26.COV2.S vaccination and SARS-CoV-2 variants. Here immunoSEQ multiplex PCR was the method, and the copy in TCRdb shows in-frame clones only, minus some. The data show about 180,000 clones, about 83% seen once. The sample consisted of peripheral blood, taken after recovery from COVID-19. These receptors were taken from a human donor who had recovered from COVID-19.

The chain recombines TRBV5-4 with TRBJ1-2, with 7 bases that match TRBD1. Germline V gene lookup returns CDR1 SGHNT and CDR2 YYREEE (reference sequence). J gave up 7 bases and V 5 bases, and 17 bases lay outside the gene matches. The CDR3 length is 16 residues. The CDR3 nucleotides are TGTGCCAGCAGTCCCAGGGGGGAATCCGCTTGGGGTGGCTACACCTTC. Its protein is CASSPRGESAWGGYTF.

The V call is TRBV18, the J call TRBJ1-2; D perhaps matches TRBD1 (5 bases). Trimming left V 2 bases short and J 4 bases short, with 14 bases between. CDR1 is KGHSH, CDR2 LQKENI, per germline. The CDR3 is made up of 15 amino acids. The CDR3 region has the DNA TGTGCCAGCTCACCAACTGGGACCTTACTCTATGGCTACACCTTC. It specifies CASSPTGTLLYGYTF.

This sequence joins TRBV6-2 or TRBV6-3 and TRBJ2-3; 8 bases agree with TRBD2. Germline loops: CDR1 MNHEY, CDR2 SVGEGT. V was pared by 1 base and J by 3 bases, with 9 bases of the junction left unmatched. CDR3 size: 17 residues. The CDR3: CASSYLAGSAPTDTQYF. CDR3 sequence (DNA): TGTGCCAGCAGTTACTTAGCGGGGTCAGCCCCGACAGATACGCAGTATTTT.

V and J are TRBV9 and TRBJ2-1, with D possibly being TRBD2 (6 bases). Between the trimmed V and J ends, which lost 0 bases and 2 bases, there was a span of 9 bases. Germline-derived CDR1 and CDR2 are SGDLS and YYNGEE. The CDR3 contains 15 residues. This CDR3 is CASSVDGSAYNEQFF. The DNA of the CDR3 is TGTGCCAGCAGCGTAGACGGGAGCGCCTACAATGAGCAGTTCTTC.

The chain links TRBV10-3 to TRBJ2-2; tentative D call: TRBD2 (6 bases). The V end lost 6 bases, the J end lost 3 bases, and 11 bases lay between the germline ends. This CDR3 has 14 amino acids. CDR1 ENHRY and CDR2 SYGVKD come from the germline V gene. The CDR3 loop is CAIRPGLHTGELFF. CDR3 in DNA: TGTGCCATCAGACCGGGACTCCACACCGGGGAGCTGTTTTTT.

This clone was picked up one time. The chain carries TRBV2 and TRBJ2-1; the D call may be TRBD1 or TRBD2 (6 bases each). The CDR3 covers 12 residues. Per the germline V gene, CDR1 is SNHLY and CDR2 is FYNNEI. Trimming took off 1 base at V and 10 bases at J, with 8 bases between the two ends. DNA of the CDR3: TGTGCCAGCAGTGAAGGGGGGGCCGAGCAGTTCTTC. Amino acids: CASSEGGAEQFF.

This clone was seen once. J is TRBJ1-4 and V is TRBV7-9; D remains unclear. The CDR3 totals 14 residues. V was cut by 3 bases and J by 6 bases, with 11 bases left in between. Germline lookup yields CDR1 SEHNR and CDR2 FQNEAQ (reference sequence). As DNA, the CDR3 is TGTGCCAGCAGCTTGCCGGTAATGGATGAAAAACTGTTTTTT. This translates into CASSLPVMDEKLFF.

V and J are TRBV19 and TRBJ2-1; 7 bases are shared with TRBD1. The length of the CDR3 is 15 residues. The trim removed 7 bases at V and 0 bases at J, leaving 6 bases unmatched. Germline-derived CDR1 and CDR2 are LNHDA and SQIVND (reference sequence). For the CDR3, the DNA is TGTGCCAGTAAACAGGGGATCCTCTCCTACAATGAGCAGTTCTTC. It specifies CASKQGILSYNEQFF.